This T cell receptor (beta chain) is from a study of Ad26.COV2.S vaccination and SARS-CoV-2 variants. Study at large: Once, or twice with 56 days between doses, Ad26.COV2.S was given intramuscularly.

This CDR3 region has 15 residues. The germline gives CDR1 LGHDT, CDR2 YNNKEL (reference sequence). With 3 bases removed from V and 7 bases from J, the gap between germline ends came to 16 bases. Comment on this clone: Its specificity is unknown.

Notes on the study in general: After vaccination, substantial breadth of spike-specific CD8+ and CD4+ responses was reported. The analyses of TCR breadth and depth may have understated the size of total T cell responses.

Described treatment: over 15 received Ad26.COV2.S at low or high dose, single or two shots; roughly five received placebo; per-sample allocation not given. Vaccine and placebo recipients were sampled on day 63 after the first injection. Within Boston, the person who donated was an adult of 18-55 years. Data came from immunoSEQ multiplex PCR; TCRdb stores just in-frame clones and leaves some out. The data hold about 240,000 clones, with over 75% observed a single time. The sequence came from a person aged 18-60 years who received the Ad26.COV2.S COVID-19 vaccine or a placebo. The chain combines TRBV3-1 (or the pseudogene TRBV3-2) with TRBJ2-1, with D possibly being TRBD2 (7 bases). The material sequenced was peripheral blood, taken in a trial of Ad26.COV2.S vaccine versus placebo. The CDR3 sequence: CASSQLLGRGNEQFF. The CDR3 nucleotides are TGTGCCAGCAGCCAGCTCTTAGGGAGGGGGAATGAGCAGTTCTTC.